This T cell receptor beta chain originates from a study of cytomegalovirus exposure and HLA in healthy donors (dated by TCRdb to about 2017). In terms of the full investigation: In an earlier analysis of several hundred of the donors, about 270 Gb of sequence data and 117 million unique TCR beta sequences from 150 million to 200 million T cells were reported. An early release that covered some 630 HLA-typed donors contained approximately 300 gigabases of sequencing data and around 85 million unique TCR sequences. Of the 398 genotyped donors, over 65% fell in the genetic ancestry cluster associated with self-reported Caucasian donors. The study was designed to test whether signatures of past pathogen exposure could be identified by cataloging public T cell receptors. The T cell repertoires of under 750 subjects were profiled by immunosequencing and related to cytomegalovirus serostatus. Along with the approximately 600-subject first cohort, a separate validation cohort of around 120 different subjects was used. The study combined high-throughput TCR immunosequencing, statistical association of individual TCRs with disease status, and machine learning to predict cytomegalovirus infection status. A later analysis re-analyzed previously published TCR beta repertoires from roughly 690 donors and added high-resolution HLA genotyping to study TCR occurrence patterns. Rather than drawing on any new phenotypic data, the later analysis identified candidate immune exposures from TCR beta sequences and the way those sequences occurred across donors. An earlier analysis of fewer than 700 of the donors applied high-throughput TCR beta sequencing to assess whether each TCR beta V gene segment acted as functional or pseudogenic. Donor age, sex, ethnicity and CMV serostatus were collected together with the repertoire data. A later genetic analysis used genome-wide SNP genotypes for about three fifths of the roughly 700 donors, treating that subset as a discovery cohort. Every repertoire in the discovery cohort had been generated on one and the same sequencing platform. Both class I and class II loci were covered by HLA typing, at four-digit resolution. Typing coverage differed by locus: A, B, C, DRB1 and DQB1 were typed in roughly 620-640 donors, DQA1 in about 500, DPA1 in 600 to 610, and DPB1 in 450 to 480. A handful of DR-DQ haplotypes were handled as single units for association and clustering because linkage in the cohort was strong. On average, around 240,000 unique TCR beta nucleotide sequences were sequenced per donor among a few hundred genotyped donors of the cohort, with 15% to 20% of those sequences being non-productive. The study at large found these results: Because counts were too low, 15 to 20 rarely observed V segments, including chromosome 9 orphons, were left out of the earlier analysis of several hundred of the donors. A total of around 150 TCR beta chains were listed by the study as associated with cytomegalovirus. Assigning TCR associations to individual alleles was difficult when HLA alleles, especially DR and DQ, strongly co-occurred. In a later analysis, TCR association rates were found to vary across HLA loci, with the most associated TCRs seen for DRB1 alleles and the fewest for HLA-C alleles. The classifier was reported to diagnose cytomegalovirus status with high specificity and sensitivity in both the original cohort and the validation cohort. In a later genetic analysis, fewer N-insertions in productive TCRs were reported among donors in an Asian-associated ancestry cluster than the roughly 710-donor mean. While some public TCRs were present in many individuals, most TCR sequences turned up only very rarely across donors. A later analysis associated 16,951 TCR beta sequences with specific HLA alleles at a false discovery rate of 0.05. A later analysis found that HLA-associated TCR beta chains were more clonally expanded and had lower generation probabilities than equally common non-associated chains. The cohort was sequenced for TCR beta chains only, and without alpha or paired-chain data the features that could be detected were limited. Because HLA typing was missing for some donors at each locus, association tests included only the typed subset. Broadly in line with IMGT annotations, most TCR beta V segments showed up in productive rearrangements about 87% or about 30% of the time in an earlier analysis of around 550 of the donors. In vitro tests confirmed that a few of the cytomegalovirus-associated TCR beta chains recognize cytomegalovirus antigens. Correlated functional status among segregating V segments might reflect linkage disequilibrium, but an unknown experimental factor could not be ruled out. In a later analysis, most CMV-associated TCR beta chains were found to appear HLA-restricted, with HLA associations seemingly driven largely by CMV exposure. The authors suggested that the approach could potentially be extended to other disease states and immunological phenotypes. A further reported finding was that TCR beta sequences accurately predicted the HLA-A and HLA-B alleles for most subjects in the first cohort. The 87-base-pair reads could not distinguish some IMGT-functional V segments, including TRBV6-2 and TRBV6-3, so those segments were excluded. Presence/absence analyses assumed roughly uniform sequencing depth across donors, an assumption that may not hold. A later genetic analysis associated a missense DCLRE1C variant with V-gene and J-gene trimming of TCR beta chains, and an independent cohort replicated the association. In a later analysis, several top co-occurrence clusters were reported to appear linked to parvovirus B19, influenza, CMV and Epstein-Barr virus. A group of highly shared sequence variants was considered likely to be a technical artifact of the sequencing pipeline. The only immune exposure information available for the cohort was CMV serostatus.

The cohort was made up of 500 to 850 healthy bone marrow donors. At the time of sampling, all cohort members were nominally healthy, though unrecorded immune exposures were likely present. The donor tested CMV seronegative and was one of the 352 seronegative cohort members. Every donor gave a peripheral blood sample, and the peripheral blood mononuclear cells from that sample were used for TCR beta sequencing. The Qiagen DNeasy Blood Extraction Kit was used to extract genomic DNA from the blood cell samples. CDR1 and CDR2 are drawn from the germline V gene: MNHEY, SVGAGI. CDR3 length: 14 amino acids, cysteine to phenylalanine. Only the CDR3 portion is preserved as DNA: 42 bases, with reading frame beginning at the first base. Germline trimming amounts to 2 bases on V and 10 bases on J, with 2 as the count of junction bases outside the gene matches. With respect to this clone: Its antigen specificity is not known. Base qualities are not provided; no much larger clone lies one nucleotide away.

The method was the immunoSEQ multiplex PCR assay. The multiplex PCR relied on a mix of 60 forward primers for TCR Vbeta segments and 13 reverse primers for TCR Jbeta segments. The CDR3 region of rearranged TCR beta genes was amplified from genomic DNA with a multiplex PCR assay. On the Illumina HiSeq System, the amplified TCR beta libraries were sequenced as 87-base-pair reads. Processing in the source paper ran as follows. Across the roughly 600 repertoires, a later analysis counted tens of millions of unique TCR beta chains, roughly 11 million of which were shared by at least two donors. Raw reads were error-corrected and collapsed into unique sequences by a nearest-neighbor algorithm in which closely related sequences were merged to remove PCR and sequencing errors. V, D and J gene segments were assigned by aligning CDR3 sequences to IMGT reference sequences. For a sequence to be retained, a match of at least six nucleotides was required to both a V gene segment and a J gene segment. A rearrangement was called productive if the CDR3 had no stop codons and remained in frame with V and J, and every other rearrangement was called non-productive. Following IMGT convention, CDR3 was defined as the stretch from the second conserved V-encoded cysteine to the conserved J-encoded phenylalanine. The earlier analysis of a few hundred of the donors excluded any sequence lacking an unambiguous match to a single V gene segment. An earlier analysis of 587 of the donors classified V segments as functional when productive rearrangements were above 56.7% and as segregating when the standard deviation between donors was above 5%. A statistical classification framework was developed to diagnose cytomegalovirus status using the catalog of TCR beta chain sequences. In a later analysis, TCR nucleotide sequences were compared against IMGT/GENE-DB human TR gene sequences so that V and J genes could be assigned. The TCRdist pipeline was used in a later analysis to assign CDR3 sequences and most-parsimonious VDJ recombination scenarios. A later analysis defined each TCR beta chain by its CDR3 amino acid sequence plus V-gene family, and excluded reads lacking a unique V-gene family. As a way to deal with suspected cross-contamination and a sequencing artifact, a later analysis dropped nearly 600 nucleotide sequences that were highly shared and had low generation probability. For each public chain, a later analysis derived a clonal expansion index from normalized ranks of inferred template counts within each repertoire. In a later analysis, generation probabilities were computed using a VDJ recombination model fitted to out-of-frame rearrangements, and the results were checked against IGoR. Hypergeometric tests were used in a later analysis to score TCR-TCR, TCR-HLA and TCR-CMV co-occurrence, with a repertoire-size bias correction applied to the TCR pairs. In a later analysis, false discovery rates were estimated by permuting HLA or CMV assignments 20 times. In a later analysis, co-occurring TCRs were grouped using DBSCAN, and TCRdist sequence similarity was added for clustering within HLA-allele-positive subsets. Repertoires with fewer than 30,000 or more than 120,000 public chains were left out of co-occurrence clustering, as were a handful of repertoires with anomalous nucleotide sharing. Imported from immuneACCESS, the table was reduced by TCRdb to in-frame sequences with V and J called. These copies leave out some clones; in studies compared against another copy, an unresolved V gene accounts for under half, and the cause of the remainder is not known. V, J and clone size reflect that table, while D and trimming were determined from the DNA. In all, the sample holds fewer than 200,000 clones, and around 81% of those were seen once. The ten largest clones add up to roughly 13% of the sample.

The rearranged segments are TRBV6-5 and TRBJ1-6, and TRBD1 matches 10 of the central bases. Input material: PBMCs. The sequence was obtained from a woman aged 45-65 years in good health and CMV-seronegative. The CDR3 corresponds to CASSYGTGESPLHF. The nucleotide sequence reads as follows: TGTGCCAGCAGTTACGGGACAGGGGAATCACCCCTCCACTTT.